The 27 T cell receptor beta chains in this list originate from one sample, sequenced in a study of blood T cell repertoires in COVID-19. Assay used: immunoSEQ multiplex PCR; TCRdb lists only in-frame clones, some missing. The top ten clones hold 8% to 10% of a sample with over 200,000 clones, around 80% of them seen once. Sequencing was carried out using peripheral blood. The receptors here all came from a woman in her 50s with acute or convalescent COVID-19.

CDR3 nucleotide sequence: TGCGCCAGCAGCTTCGGCAGGGGGACGGAGACCCAGTACTTC. It codes for CASSFGRGTETQYF. This chain uses TRBV5-1 with TRBJ2-5, with TRBD1 matching 7 bases. The CDR3 sequence is 14 residues long. J lost 5 bases, V lost 2 bases, and 6 bases had no gene match. Looked up from germline, CDR1 is SGHRS and CDR2 is YFSETQ.

The V and J genes are TRBV9 and TRBJ2-7, with D tentatively TRBD1 (5 bases). The CDR3 is 15 residues long. V lost 0 bases to trimming and J lost 7 bases, with 17 bases between them. The germline V gene has CDR1 SGDLS and CDR2 YYNGEE. CDR3: CASSVVDSSRREQYF. Here the CDR3 DNA reads TGTGCCAGCAGCGTAGTCGACAGTTCTCGTCGGGAGCAGTACTTC.

The chain uses TRBV30 and TRBJ2-1; D call uncertain. Germline V gene sequence: CDR1 GTSNPN, CDR2 SVGIG (reference sequence). The V end was cut by 1 base, the J end by 1 base, with 11 bases between. This CDR3 region has 15 residues. The CDR3 sequence: CAWSGAAYSYNEQFF. DNA for the CDR3: TGTGCCTGGAGTGGAGCAGCGTATTCCTACAATGAGCAGTTCTTC.

This clone has just one count. The rearrangement uses TRBV29-1 and TRBJ2-5, with 11 bases aligning to TRBD2. Trimming took 1 base from V and 4 from J; bases not matched to a gene: 14. The CDR3 sequence is 18 residues long. Germline CDR1 SQVTM, CDR2 ANQGSEA. CDR3 coding DNA: TGCAGCGTTGAAGGTCCCGTACTAGCGGGAGATTGGAGAGAGACCCAGTACTTC. It translates to CSVEGPVLAGDWRETQYF. The full variable domain, rest sourced from reference TRBV29-1 and TRBJ2-5, is SAVISQKPSRDICQRGTSLTIQCQVDSQVTMMFWYRQQPGQSLTLIATANQGSEATYESGFVIDKFPISRPNLTFSTLTVSNMSPEDSSIYLCSVEGPVLAGDWRETQYFGPGTRLLVL.

This chain uses TRBV2 with TRBJ2-2; 9 bases map to TRBD2. V gave up 4 bases and J gave up 5 bases; unmatched junction bases: 5. CDR1 SNHLY and CDR2 FYNNEI come from the germline V gene. The CDR3 sequence is 15 residues long. The CDR3 region is CASSVAGVGTGELFF. As DNA, the CDR3 is TGTGCCAGCAGTGTAGCGGGAGTGGGTACCGGGGAGCTGTTTTTT.

CDR3 bases: TGTGCCAGCAGGGGGGGAGCTGAAGCTTTCTTT. As protein: CASRGGAEAFF. This sequence joins TRBV2 and TRBJ1-1; D possibly corresponds to TRBD1 (5 bases). Trimming cost V 6 bases and J 6 bases, with 8 bases left between them. The CDR3 consists of 11 residues. CDR1 is SNHLY and CDR2 is FYNNEI in the germline V gene.

Here the CDR3 reads CASPEGRRETQYF. As DNA, the CDR3 is TGTGCCTCTCCCGAGGGGAGGCGGGAGACCCAGTACTTC. V gene TRBV21-1 combines with J gene TRBJ2-5; the table calls TRBD2, which could not be checked here. TRBV21-1 has pseudogene status. The CDR3 is made up of 13 amino acids.

The chain joins TRBV7-6 to TRBJ1-2; the D is unclear. The CDR3 is 15 residues long. Germline lookup yields CDR1 SGHVS and CDR2 FNYEAQ. Deletions cut 4 bases from V and 6 bases from J, with 18 bases between. The CDR3 is CASSSLIEGIDGYTF. The DNA of the CDR3 is TGTGCCAGCAGCTCACTGATTGAGGGAATAGATGGCTACACCTTC.

The rearrangement links TRBV30 to TRBJ1-1; TRBD1 is a possible D gene (6 bases). V was cut by 2 bases and J by 2 bases, with 15 bases left in between. CDR3 length equals 15 residues. Germline CDR1 is GTSNPN and CDR2 is SVGIG (reference sequence). The CDR3 protein is CAWSRTRDINTEAFF. CDR3 DNA: TGTGCCTGGAGTCGAACCCGGGACATAAACACTGAAGCTTTCTTT. The variable domain in full, with the rest retrieved from reference TRBV30 and TRBJ1-1, is SQTIHQWPATLVQPVGSPLSLECTVEGTSNPNLYWYRQAAGRGLQLLFYSVGIGQISSEVPQNLSASRPQDRQFILSSKKLLLSDSGFYLCAWSRTRDINTEAFFGQGTRLTVV.

The J gene is TRBJ2-1, the V gene TRBV20-1, with 7 positions matching TRBD1. Germline V CDR1 and CDR2: DFQATT, SNEGSKA (reference sequence). J lost 0 bases, V lost 3 bases, and 8 bases had no gene match. The CDR3 length is 16 residues. CDR3 loop: CSASAIQGSSYNEQFF. In DNA form, the CDR3 reads TGCAGTGCTAGTGCAATACAGGGGAGCTCCTACAATGAGCAGTTCTTC.

This chain uses TRBV7-2 with TRBJ2-1, with D hard to call. Trimming stripped 0 bases from V and 8 bases from J, with 8 bases between. CDR1 and CDR2 (germline): SGHTA, FQGNSA. This CDR3 has 13 amino acids. In DNA form, the CDR3 reads TGTGCCAGCAGCTTAGCGCCGAGTTATGAGCAGTTCTTC. Its translation is CASSLAPSYEQFF.

This chain joins TRBV7-4 and TRBJ2-1; D is unresolved. In germline, CDR1 is SGHVT, CDR2 SQSDAQ. The V gene lost 1 base and the J gene lost 0 bases, with 10 bases spanning the gap. This CDR3 region has 16 residues. In DNA form, the CDR3 reads TGTGCCAGCAGCTTAGGATCAGATCTCTCCTACAATGAGCAGTTCTTC. Encoded protein: CASSLGSDLSYNEQFF.

The rearrangement links TRBV19 to TRBJ1-1; a possible D gene is TRBD1 (6 bases). Trimming pared 11 bases from V and 1 base from J, leaving 11 bases between. The germline V gene has CDR1 LNHDA and CDR2 SQIVND (reference sequence). The CDR3 sequence is 12 residues long. The CDR3 protein is CALGGGNTEAFF. CDR3 nucleotide sequence: TGTGCCTTGGGAGGGGGGAACACTGAAGCTTTCTTT.

The rearrangement links TRBV2 to TRBJ2-5, with D possibly TRBD2 on 5 matching bases. Looked up from germline, CDR1 is SNHLY and CDR2 is FYNNEI. With 1 base removed from V and 10 bases from J, the gap between germline ends came to 19 bases. The CDR3 contains 15 residues. CDR3 nucleotide sequence: TGTGCCAGCAGTGAAGGGCTAGCCGCGGTTATCGTCCAGTACTTC. Its protein product is CASSEGLAAVIVQYF.

V gene TRBV12-3 or TRBV12-4 combines with J gene TRBJ2-1; D possibly corresponds to TRBD2 (6 bases). The CDR3 is made up of 12 amino acids. The V end lost 5 bases, the J end lost 12 bases, and 14 bases lay between the germline ends. CDR3 protein: CASSRNLARQFF. The CDR3 nucleotides are TGTGCCAGCAGTCGAAATCTAGCGAGGCAGTTCTTC.

The chain employs TRBV9 and TRBJ2-7; TRBD2 matches at 8 bases. The CDR3 is 15 residues long. The J segment lost 3 bases and the V segment lost 0 bases, leaving 5 bases of the junction unmatched. Germline lookup yields CDR1 SGDLS and CDR2 YYNGEE. DNA of the CDR3: TGTGCCAGCAGCGTAGACGTTAGCGGGAACTACGAGCAGTACTTC. This codes for CASSVDVSGNYEQYF.

The rearrangement uses TRBV9 and TRBJ2-1; TRBD1 matches at 10 bases. V shed 3 bases, J shed 11 bases, and the junction held 8 bases outside the gene matches. Germline values: CDR1 SGDLS, CDR2 YYNGEE. This CDR3 has 14 amino acids. The CDR3, as DNA: TGTGCCAGCAGCGGCACGACAGGGGGCGAAAAGCAGTTCTTC. Translated: CASSGTTGGEKQFF.

The CDR3 coding sequence is TGCAGTCCACGTAGCCAAGAGACCCAGTACTTC. Translation: CSPRSQETQYF. The V and J genes are TRBV20-1 and TRBJ2-5; D gene uncertain. The V end was cut by 8 bases, the J end by 1 base, with 8 bases between. This CDR3 region has 11 residues. Germline assignment: CDR1 DFQATT and CDR2 SNEGSKA (reference sequence).

Written as DNA, the CDR3 is TGTGCCAGCAGCTTGGACACGGGGTCGGGGGAGACCCAGTACTTC. Encoded protein: CASSLDTGSGETQYF. This chain links TRBV5-8 with TRBJ2-5; possible D gene TRBD2, 5 bases. From germline, CDR1 is SGHTS and CDR2 YDEGEE. This CDR3 has 15 residues. V was pared by 0 bases and J by 5 bases, with 14 bases between. The variable domain in full, with the rest retrieved from reference TRBV5-8 and TRBJ2-5, is EAGVTQSPTHLIKTRGQQATLRCSPISGHTSVYWYQQALGLGLQFLLWYDEGEERNRGNFPPRFSGRQFPNYSSELNVNALELEDSALYLCASSLDTGSGETQYFGPGTRLLVL.

This sequence joins TRBV19 and TRBJ2-7; D is possibly TRBD2 (5 bases). Germline V gene lookup returns CDR1 LNHDA and CDR2 SQIVND (reference sequence). The V gene lost 5 bases and the J gene lost 5 bases, with 22 bases spanning the gap. This CDR3 is built from 16 residues. CDR3 DNA: TGTGCCAGTAGTTCGAAGCCGACGGACTCTGGGGACGAGCAGTACTTC. Protein: CASSSKPTDSGDEQYF.

The chain uses TRBV5-1 and TRBJ2-1, with a possible D match to TRBD2 (6 bases). Trimming shortened V by 0 bases and J by 9 bases, and 10 bases separated the two germline ends. Germline V gene lookup returns CDR1 SGHRS and CDR2 YFSETQ. The CDR3 is made up of 13 amino acids. CDR3 region: CASSLGRGTEQFF. The DNA for the CDR3 is TGCGCCAGCAGCTTGGGGAGGGGCACTGAGCAGTTCTTC.

The gene calls are TRBV28 and TRBJ2-7; TRBD1 aligns across 7 bases. The CDR3 has 15 residues. Germline CDR1 is MDHEN and CDR2 is SYDVKM. In nucleotides, the CDR3 is TGTGCCAGCAGCCCTGGGGGACAGATGCCCCACTCCGATACCGTC. Its protein product is CASSPGGQMPHSDTV.

The chain couples TRBV6-5 to TRBJ1-1; D remains unclear. This CDR3 region has 13 residues. Trimming shortened V by 4 bases and J by 2 bases, and 8 bases separated the two germline ends. Germline loops: CDR1 MNHEY, CDR2 SVGAGI. The CDR3 reads CASSSRQNTEAFF. The CDR3 DNA reads TGTGCCAGCAGTTCCAGACAAAACACTGAAGCTTTCTTT.

The chain carries TRBV5-1 and TRBJ1-2; tentatively, D is TRBD1 (5 bases). The germline CDR1 and CDR2 sequences are SGHRS and YFSETQ. Between the trimmed V and J ends, which lost 0 bases and 4 bases, there was a span of 13 bases. The CDR3 covers 15 residues. CDR3 nucleotide sequence: TGCGCCAGCAGCTTGGGACAGTCCCTTGGCTATGGCTACACCTTC. Its translation is CASSLGQSLGYGYTF.

The V gene is TRBV7-3, the J gene TRBJ2-7; 11 positions agree with TRBD2. V shed 5 bases, J shed 3 bases, and the junction held 9 bases outside the gene matches. Germline V gene sequence: CDR1 SGHTA, CDR2 FQGTGA. There are 16 residues in the CDR3. CDR3 coding DNA: TGTGCCAGCAGCCTCGTCGGGACTAGCGGAGGCTACGAGCAGTACTTC. Translated: CASSLVGTSGGYEQYF. The entire variable domain, with the rest obtained from reference TRBV7-3 and TRBJ2-7, is as follows: GAGVSQTPSNKVTEKGKYVELRCDPISGHTALYWYRQSLGQGPEFLIYFQGTGAADDSGLPNDRFFAVRPEGSVSTLKIQRTERGDSAVYLCASSLVGTSGGYEQYFGPGTRLTVT.

The CDR3 here is CSARDRDTQYF. As DNA, the CDR3 is TGCAGTGCTAGAGATCGAGATACGCAGTATTTT. The J gene is TRBJ2-3, the V gene TRBV20-1; D unresolved. V was trimmed by 0 bases and J by 5 bases, leaving 3 bases between them. CDR1 and CDR2 (germline): DFQATT, SNEGSKA (reference sequence). The CDR3 spans 11 residues.

The DNA for the CDR3 is TGCGCCAGCAGTGAGCGGTTGAATAGCGGGACCGGGGGGGGTGAGCAGTTCTTC. It translates to CASSERLNSGTGGGEQFF. The chain employs TRBV10-1 and TRBJ2-1; TRBD2 matches 8 bases. This CDR3 region has 18 residues. Germline V CDR1 and CDR2: WNHNN, SYGVQD (reference sequence). The V segment lost 2 bases and the J segment 9 bases; nucleotides outside the gene matches: 18.